The present entry profiles one T cell receptor beta chain with its context. Its antigen is not yet known. Qualities for individual bases were not recorded, and no much larger clone is one base off. The library was made by the immunoSEQ multiplex PCR assay. Under the source paper's analysis protocol: To diagnose cytomegalovirus status from the catalog of TCR beta chain sequences, a statistical classification framework was built. This immuneACCESS table, as held by TCRdb, lists in-frame sequences with V and J called but not all clones. Of the missing ones, under half trace to an unresolved V gene in checked studies; the others have no known cause. D and trimming come from the DNA, and the V and J calls and clone size come from that table. The table for this sample lists 66,000 or so clones; approximately 96% of them were counted only once. Around 1.6% of the sample rests with the top ten. The CDR3 contains 18 residues, cysteine and phenylalanine counted. Only the CDR3 part of the read is kept: 54 bases, read in frame from the first base. Germline trimming amounts to 5 bases on V and 0 bases on J, with 12 as the count of junction bases outside the gene matches. Sequences LNHNV (CDR1) and YYDKDF (CDR2) are obtained from the germline V gene (reference sequence).

Donors formed part of the validation cohort, which comprised 95 to 150 subjects and was distinct from the first cohort of 690 or so subjects. The data derive from a study of cytomegalovirus exposure and HLA in healthy donors (dated by TCRdb to 2016 to 2017). Regarding the research as a whole: According to a later analysis, one platform produced both the 110 or so validation repertoires and the 666 repertoires of the first cohort. The study aimed to test whether cataloging public T cell receptors could reveal signatures of past pathogen exposure. Along with the approximately 650-subject first cohort, a separate validation cohort of over a hundred different subjects was used. To predict cytomegalovirus infection status, the study combined high-throughput TCR immunosequencing, statistical association of individual TCRs with disease status, and machine learning.

General findings and caveats noted by the study authors: The authors suggested that the approach could potentially be generalized to other disease states and immunological phenotypes. Most TCR sequences were observed very rarely across donors, whereas some public TCRs were present in many individuals. The study gave a list of more than 150 TCR beta chains associated with cytomegalovirus. A later analysis lacked HLA typing for the validation cohort, so it scored co-occurrence in that cohort across all 110 or so repertoires. Subsequent analysis determined that TCRs grouped into clusters in the first cohort also showed a tendency toward co-occurrence across the approximately 110 validation repertoires, and approximately 94% of cluster scores exceeded 0. In both the original and validation cohorts, the classifier was reported to diagnose cytomegalovirus status with high specificity and sensitivity. A few of the identified cytomegalovirus-associated TCR beta chains were confirmed in vitro to be specific for cytomegalovirus antigens.

This clonotype was obtained from a woman aged 18-29 years in good health and CMV-seropositive. Sequenced material: PBMCs. The chain uses TRBV15 and TRBJ2-1; TRBD2 aligns with 8 central bases. CDR3 reads: CATSDWTSSIFSYNEQFF. In nucleotides, the sequence is TGTGCCACCAGCGACTGGACTAGCAGCATATTCTCCTACAATGAGCAGTTCTTC.